This TCR beta chain was sequenced for a study of blood T cell repertoires in COVID-19. The CDR3 contains 17 residues. Per germline, CDR1 SEHNR and CDR2 FQNEAQ (reference sequence). The V end was cut by 0 bases, the J end by 0 bases, with 14 bases between. Sequenced by immunoSEQ multiplex PCR; TCRdb stores in-frame clones only, minus some. The table records roughly 180,000 clones, 80% to 90% of them present only once. The receptor comes from a man aged 35 to 55 who had recovered from COVID-19. Material: PBMCs or T cells enriched from blood (not recorded which). The V gene is TRBV7-9, the J gene TRBJ2-5; D is possibly TRBD2 (5 bases). The CDR3 nucleotides read TGTGCCAGCAGCTTAGCCTTAGCGACGGGGTACCAAGAGACCCAGTACTTC. This sequence encodes CASSLALATGYQETQYF.